The clone carrying this TCR beta chain was seen many times. Antigen: not known. cDNA specific to TCR beta was made from 500 ng of total RNA, with a constant-region primer employed for priming. The TCR beta library was amplified through three nested multiplex PCR rounds in a modified ARM-PCR procedure. Investigators reported that the first two PCR rounds, at around 10 cycles each, used TRBV1-TRBV30 forward primers with a C-beta reverse primer. One entry per CDR3 protein, called by TCRdb with MiXCR from the multiplex PCR reads. The sample has 100,000 to 150,000 distinct CDR3 sequences; approximately 64% are singletons. Extraction of RNA together with DNA used roughly 20-33 mg of unsorted bulk tissue. This sample was taken from a study of tumor-infiltrating lymphocytes in primary liver carcinoma. About the research overall: Samples yielded about 3.65 to 8 million productive TCRbeta reads, similar across tissue types. Broader study findings: Top clones occupying all five tumor regions numbered only about 8-25%.

The ends lost 7 bases at V and 2 bases at J; junction bases unmatched: 10. Germline values: CDR1 SQVTM, CDR2 ANQGSEA. This CDR3 comprises 14 residues. This TCR came from an older woman with primary liver carcinoma and hepatitis B virus infection. The sequenced sample was liver tumor tissue from sampling region 3. Subset: tumor region T3, left-lateral pole. The V and J genes are TRBV29-1 and TRBJ2-7, with 8 bases matching TRBD1. The CDR3 sequence: CSAEGQEYPYEQYF. In DNA, the CDR3 is TGCAGCGCCGAGGGACAGGAGTATCCCTACGAGCAGTACTTC.